This TCR beta chain is from a study of T cells in narcolepsy. As to this clone: The antigen is unknown.

General study findings and limits: Same-patient CSF and blood CD4+ T cell clonotypes included HCRT-specific and TRIB2-specific autoreactive ones.

The germline V gene encodes CDR1 LNHDA and CDR2 SQIVND (reference sequence). The CDR3 covers 15 residues. With 6 bases removed from V and 0 bases from J, the gap between germline ends came to 12 bases. Measured with immunoSEQ multiplex PCR; TCRdb has only the in-frame clones, and not every one. The sample records under 35,000 clones, roughly three quarters being singletons. This receptor was obtained from a human donor with narcolepsy. This chain joins TRBV19 and TRBJ2-1; D perhaps matches TRBD1 (6 bases). The sequencing sample was made of CD45RA- memory CD4+ T cells from PBMCs. CDR3 sequence reads: CASSSDRSSYNEQFF. In DNA form, the CDR3 reads TGTGCCAGTAGCTCCGACAGGTCCTCCTACAATGAGCAGTTCTTC.